This note documents a single T cell receptor (beta chain) sequence. This sample stems from a study of blood T cell repertoires in COVID-19. How the authors handled the data: The assay estimated nucleated cells by amplifying reference gene primers. Sequencing used immunoSEQ multiplex PCR; TCRdb keeps in-frame clones, though not all of them. V, J and clone size are taken as reported in that table, and D and trimming were inferred from the DNA itself. The table lists some 200,000 clones, around 81% of them singletons. The sequencing sample was made of peripheral blood. The receptor comes from a woman aged 55-75 years with acute or convalescent COVID-19.

In DNA form, the CDR3 reads TGTGCCAGCAGCTCGGGACACCTAGCGGGGACCCAGTACTTC. This codes for CASSSGHLAGTQYF. V and J are TRBV5-6 and TRBJ2-5; 8 bases line up with TRBD2. CDR3 size: 14 residues. V shed 3 bases, J shed 7 bases, and the junction held 8 bases outside the gene matches. The germline gives CDR1 SGHDT, CDR2 YYEEEE. Variable domain in full (rest from reference TRBV5-6 and TRBJ2-5): DAGVTQSPTHLIKTRGQQVTLRCSPKSGHDTVSWYQQALGQGPQFIFQYYEEEERQRGNFPDRFSGHQFPNYSSELNVNALLLGDSALYLCASSSGHLAGTQYFGPGTRLLVL.